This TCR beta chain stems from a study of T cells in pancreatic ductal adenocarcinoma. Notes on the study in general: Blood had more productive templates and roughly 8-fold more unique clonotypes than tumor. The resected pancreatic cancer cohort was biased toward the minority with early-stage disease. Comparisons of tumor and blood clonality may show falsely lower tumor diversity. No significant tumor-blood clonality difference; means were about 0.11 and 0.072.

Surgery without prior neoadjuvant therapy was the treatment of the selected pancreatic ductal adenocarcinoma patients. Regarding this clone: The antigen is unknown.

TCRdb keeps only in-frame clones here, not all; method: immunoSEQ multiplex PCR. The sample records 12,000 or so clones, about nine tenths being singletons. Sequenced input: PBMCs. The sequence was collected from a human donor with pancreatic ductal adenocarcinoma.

In nucleotides, the CDR3 is TGTGCCAGCAGTCCTAGCGCCAGGACGGAGACCCAGTACTTC. This translates into CASSPSARTETQYF. The chain couples TRBV9 to TRBJ2-5, with D perhaps TRBD2 (6 bases). The CDR3 has 14 residues. V was cut by 5 bases and J by 5 bases, with 16 bases left in between. Germline loops: CDR1 SGDLS, CDR2 YYNGEE.